The text below deals with one TCR beta chain. Healthy donors had no documented immune events, such as infections, while sampled. CDR1 is SGHRS and CDR2 is YFSETQ in the germline V gene. This CDR3 is built from 14 residues. V was trimmed by 2 bases and J by 3 bases, leaving 8 bases between them. The sample comes from a study of identifying expanded T cells in peripheral blood. Method: immunoSEQ multiplex PCR; TCRdb's copy keeps in-frame clones and lacks some. The table includes 70,000 to 100,000 clones, more than 70% detected once. This TCR derives from a person aged 18 to 75 in good health. The chain recombines TRBV5-1 with TRBJ2-2; D not certain. Sequencing input: blood. In DNA, the CDR3 is TGCGCCAGCAGCTTCCAGGCGGACACCGGGGAGCTGTTTTTT. Amino acids: CASSFQADTGELFF.